A selection of T cell receptor beta chains follows, all from one sample in a study of T cell responses to AZD1222 COVID-19 vaccine. Sequencing used immunoSEQ multiplex PCR; TCRdb keeps in-frame clones, though not all of them. In the table there are some 200,000 clones, around 92% of which are singletons. Sequences were derived from peripheral blood, sampled on day 0 of AZD1222 vaccination. These TCRs come from an adult in good health. Each CDR3 is given with its conserved first and last residue. Fields, in order: J gene, V gene, CDR3 length, clone size, D gene, CDR3 protein, CDR3 DNA. A D gene is named only where the DNA matches it firmly. Not every row has a clone size; where given, it reads once, few, many or a size class.

j_call: TRBJ2-1; v_call: TRBV5-8; cdr3_length: 15; clone_size: once; d_call: TRBD2; cdr3_aa: CASSLAGLGNNEQFF; cdr3_nt: TGTGCCAGCAGCTTGGCGGGACTAGGAAACAATGAGCAGTTCTTC
j_call: TRBJ2-2; v_call: TRBV28; cdr3_length: 12; clone_size: -; d_call: -; cdr3_aa: CASEVNTGELFF; cdr3_nt: TGTGCCAGCGAAGTGAACACCGGGGAGCTGTTTTTT
j_call: TRBJ2-4; v_call: TRBV3-1/TRBV3-2; cdr3_length: 20; clone_size: -; d_call: TRBD2; cdr3_aa: CASSQDNGLAGGKTKNIQYF; cdr3_nt: TGTGCCAGCAGCCAAGATAACGGACTAGCGGGAGGAAAAACCAAAAACATTCAGTACTTC
j_call: TRBJ1-1; v_call: TRBV11-1; cdr3_length: 14; clone_size: -; d_call: -; cdr3_aa: CASSLRVKGTEAFF; cdr3_nt: TGTGCCAGCAGCTTAAGGGTGAAGGGCACTGAAGCTTTCTTT
j_call: TRBJ1-6; v_call: TRBV7-3; cdr3_length: 13; clone_size: -; d_call: TRBD1; cdr3_aa: CASSPGQGLPLHF; cdr3_nt: TGTGCCAGCAGCCCTGGACAGGGCCTACCCCTCCACTTT
j_call: TRBJ2-3; v_call: TRBV28; cdr3_length: 14; clone_size: -; d_call: -; cdr3_aa: CASSLPYSTDTQYF; cdr3_nt: TGTGCCAGCAGTTTACCGTATAGCACAGATACGCAGTATTTT
j_call: TRBJ1-1; v_call: TRBV4-3; cdr3_length: 15; clone_size: -; d_call: -; cdr3_aa: CASSQNPQGNTEAFF; cdr3_nt: TGCGCCAGCAGCCAAAATCCTCAGGGGAACACTGAAGCTTTCTTT
j_call: TRBJ1-1; v_call: TRBV3-1/TRBV3-2; cdr3_length: 15; clone_size: -; d_call: -; cdr3_aa: CASSQPGTLSTEAFF; cdr3_nt: TGTGCCAGCAGCCAACCCGGGACGCTGAGCACTGAAGCTTTCTTT
j_call: TRBJ2-1; v_call: TRBV2; cdr3_length: 12; clone_size: -; d_call: -; cdr3_aa: CASSPRDNEQFF; cdr3_nt: TGTGCCAGCAGTCCCAGGGATAATGAGCAGTTCTTC
j_call: TRBJ1-1; v_call: TRBV29-1; cdr3_length: 14; clone_size: -; d_call: TRBD1; cdr3_aa: CSVEDRGQNTEAFF; cdr3_nt: TGCAGCGTTGAAGACAGGGGGCAAAACACTGAAGCTTTCTTT
j_call: TRBJ1-1; v_call: TRBV19; cdr3_length: 14; clone_size: -; d_call: -; cdr3_aa: CASTLAMAYTEAFF; cdr3_nt: TGTGCCAGTACCCTGGCGATGGCTTACACTGAAGCTTTCTTT
j_call: TRBJ2-7; v_call: TRBV18; cdr3_length: 11; clone_size: -; d_call: -; cdr3_aa: CASSLSNEQYF; cdr3_nt: TGTGCCAGCTCACTGAGTAACGAGCAGTACTTC
j_call: TRBJ1-1; v_call: TRBV2; cdr3_length: 15; clone_size: -; d_call: -; cdr3_aa: CASSEAPGANTEAFF; cdr3_nt: TGTGCCAGCAGTGAAGCACCGGGAGCCAACACTGAAGCTTTCTTT
j_call: TRBJ1-2; v_call: TRBV5-6; cdr3_length: 13; clone_size: -; d_call: -; cdr3_aa: CASRGNGHNGYTF; cdr3_nt: TGTGCCAGCAGAGGGAACGGTCATAATGGCTACACCTTC
j_call: TRBJ2-1; v_call: TRBV10-3; cdr3_length: 14; clone_size: -; d_call: -; cdr3_aa: CAISPQAGGNEQFF; cdr3_nt: TGTGCCATCAGTCCTCAGGCAGGAGGCAATGAGCAGTTCTTC
j_call: TRBJ1-5; v_call: TRBV7-9; cdr3_length: 16; clone_size: -; d_call: -; cdr3_aa: CASSSGGSLNDQPQHF; cdr3_nt: TGTGCCAGCAGCTCGGGGGGCAGTCTTAATGATCAGCCCCAGCATTTT
j_call: TRBJ1-2; v_call: TRBV7-9; cdr3_length: 15; clone_size: -; d_call: -; cdr3_aa: CASSLIPGTGYGYTF; cdr3_nt: TGTGCCAGCAGCCTCATACCAGGGACCGGCTATGGCTACACCTTC
j_call: TRBJ1-1; v_call: TRBV11-2; cdr3_length: 14; clone_size: few; d_call: TRBD1; cdr3_aa: CASSLTGVNTEAFF; cdr3_nt: TGTGCCAGCAGCTTAACAGGGGTGAACACTGAAGCTTTCTTT
j_call: TRBJ1-5; v_call: TRBV30; cdr3_length: 12; clone_size: -; d_call: -; cdr3_aa: CAWGVSNQPQHF; cdr3_nt: TGTGCCTGGGGGGTTAGCAATCAGCCCCAGCATTTT
j_call: TRBJ2-7; v_call: TRBV28; cdr3_length: 15; clone_size: -; d_call: TRBD1; cdr3_aa: CASSLLRQGGAEQYF; cdr3_nt: TGTGCCAGCAGTCTATTAAGACAGGGGGGTGCCGAGCAGTACTTC
j_call: TRBJ1-2; v_call: TRBV10-1; cdr3_length: 13; clone_size: -; d_call: -; cdr3_aa: CASRCPRFGGYTF; cdr3_nt: TGCGCCAGCAGATGCCCGAGGTTTGGGGGCTACACCTTC
j_call: TRBJ2-6; v_call: TRBV16; cdr3_length: 16; clone_size: -; d_call: TRBD2; cdr3_aa: CASSYGGGPGANVLTF; cdr3_nt: TGTGCCAGCAGCTACGGCGGGGGGCCTGGGGCCAACGTCCTGACTTTC
j_call: TRBJ2-7; v_call: TRBV7-2; cdr3_length: 14; clone_size: -; d_call: -; cdr3_aa: CASSPETGPYEQYF; cdr3_nt: TGTGCCAGCAGCCCAGAGACAGGACCCTACGAGCAGTACTTC
j_call: TRBJ2-1; v_call: TRBV5-1; cdr3_length: 15; clone_size: -; d_call: -; cdr3_aa: CASSPTGGFYNEQFF; cdr3_nt: TGCGCCAGCAGCCCAACAGGTGGGTTCTACAATGAGCAGTTCTTC
j_call: TRBJ1-4; v_call: TRBV6-6; cdr3_length: 15; clone_size: -; d_call: -; cdr3_aa: CASRAPERSNEKLFF; cdr3_nt: TGTGCCAGCCGGGCACCTGAGCGTAGTAATGAAAAACTGTTTTTT
j_call: TRBJ2-7; v_call: TRBV5-4; cdr3_length: 14; clone_size: -; d_call: -; cdr3_aa: CASSLAGSSYEQYF; cdr3_nt: TGTGCCAGCAGCTTGGCGGGATCCTCCTACGAGCAGTACTTC
j_call: TRBJ1-4; v_call: TRBV5-1; cdr3_length: 15; clone_size: -; d_call: -; cdr3_aa: CASSLGAGGNEKLFF; cdr3_nt: TGCGCCAGCAGCTTGGGGGCGGGCGGTAATGAAAAACTGTTTTTT
j_call: TRBJ2-7; v_call: TRBV27; cdr3_length: 15; clone_size: -; d_call: TRBD2; cdr3_aa: CASSFLAGGSYEQYF; cdr3_nt: TGTGCCAGCAGTTTCTTAGCGGGAGGCTCCTACGAGCAGTACTTC
j_call: TRBJ2-1; v_call: TRBV15; cdr3_length: 15; clone_size: -; d_call: -; cdr3_aa: CATSREGQGLNEQFF; cdr3_nt: TGTGCCACCAGCAGAGAGGGGCAGGGGCTGAATGAGCAGTTCTTC
j_call: TRBJ1-5; v_call: TRBV19; cdr3_length: 12; clone_size: -; d_call: -; cdr3_aa: CASSPDNQPQHF; cdr3_nt: TGTGCCAGTAGTCCAGACAATCAGCCCCAGCATTTT
j_call: TRBJ1-6; v_call: TRBV14; cdr3_length: 12; clone_size: -; d_call: -; cdr3_aa: CASSEASVPLHF; cdr3_nt: TGTGCCAGCAGCGAAGCGTCAGTTCCCCTCCACTTT
j_call: TRBJ2-7; v_call: TRBV6-6; cdr3_length: 14; clone_size: -; d_call: -; cdr3_aa: CASSYSGQSHEQYF; cdr3_nt: TGTGCCAGCAGTTACTCTGGACAGTCCCACGAGCAGTACTTC
j_call: TRBJ1-1; v_call: TRBV25-1; cdr3_length: 13; clone_size: -; d_call: TRBD1; cdr3_aa: CASNDRVNTEAFF; cdr3_nt: TGTGCCAGCAACGACAGGGTGAACACTGAAGCTTTCTTT
j_call: TRBJ2-1; v_call: TRBV6-2/TRBV6-3; cdr3_length: 15; clone_size: -; d_call: TRBD2; cdr3_aa: CASSKTSGGYNEQFF; cdr3_nt: TGTGCCAGCAGCAAGACTAGCGGGGGGTACAATGAGCAGTTCTTC
j_call: TRBJ2-1; v_call: TRBV3-1/TRBV3-2; cdr3_length: 13; clone_size: -; d_call: -; cdr3_aa: CASSLPGPTEQFF; cdr3_nt: TGTGCCAGCAGCCTCCCGGGGCCCACTGAGCAGTTCTTC
j_call: TRBJ1-4; v_call: TRBV5-4; cdr3_length: 13; clone_size: once; d_call: -; cdr3_aa: CASSLMSSEKLFF; cdr3_nt: TGTGCCAGCAGCTTAATGAGCAGTGAAAAACTGTTTTTT
j_call: TRBJ2-1; v_call: TRBV7-6; cdr3_length: 13; clone_size: -; d_call: -; cdr3_aa: CASSFRGANEQFF; cdr3_nt: TGTGCCAGCAGCTTTAGGGGGGCGAATGAGCAGTTCTTC
j_call: TRBJ1-3; v_call: TRBV27; cdr3_length: 14; clone_size: once; d_call: -; cdr3_aa: CASSLRGTGNTIYF; cdr3_nt: TGTGCCAGCAGTTTAAGAGGGACTGGAAACACCATATATTTT
j_call: TRBJ2-3; v_call: TRBV6-5; cdr3_length: 16; clone_size: -; d_call: -; cdr3_aa: CASSYFWAASTDTQYF; cdr3_nt: TGTGCCAGCAGTTACTTCTGGGCAGCTAGCACAGATACGCAGTATTTT
j_call: TRBJ1-1; v_call: TRBV5-1; cdr3_length: 13; clone_size: -; d_call: -; cdr3_aa: CASRPITNTEAFF; cdr3_nt: TGCGCCAGCAGACCCATAACCAACACTGAAGCTTTCTTT